Sequencing of this TCR beta chain was carried out in a study of T cells in localized non-small cell lung cancer. Study results and limitations: Higher blood T cell density went with longer overall survival. Within adjacent lung there appeared a median roughly 60 of the top 100 tumor clones. The study sequenced only one region of the tumor. As a result, intratumor heterogeneity could not be excluded and remains possible.

Assay: immunoSEQ multiplex PCR; the TCRdb copy retains only in-frame clones and omits some. This sample has about 20,000 clones, with about 90% found just once. Concerning this clone: Its cognate antigen is unknown.

The material was PBMCs, obtained before any cancer treatment. This TCR came from a man aged 40 to 75 with stage II squamous cell lung carcinoma.

The CDR3 loop is CASSMGPDEQFF. The CDR3 DNA reads as TGTGCCAGCAGCATGGGACCCGATGAGCAGTTCTTC. V and J are TRBV5-6 and TRBJ2-1; perhaps D is TRBD1 or TRBD2 (5 bases each). V lost 4 bases, J lost 8 bases, and 10 bases lay in between. The CDR3 runs 12 residues. Germline V gives CDR1 SGHDT, CDR2 YYEEEE.